This TCR beta chain stems from a study of regulatory T cells in long-lasting Graves disease. The wider study: Newly diagnosed Graves' patients took antithyroid drugs under 3 months.

This clonotype has only a few counts. In building TCR beta libraries, iRepertoire HTBI primers were used together with Arm-PCR of CDR3 regions. TCRdb re-called the multiplex PCR reads through MiXCR, storing one row per CDR3 protein. The sample includes hundreds of thousands of distinct CDR3 sequences, 16% seen only once; the top ten take just under 30%. The time point is: newly diagnosed GD, antithyroid drugs for less than 3 months. Making the TCR library involved RNA that had been extracted from PBMCs. The germline V gene has CDR1 PRHDT and CDR2 FYEKMQ (reference sequence). Trimming at V came to 5 bases and at J to 3 bases, leaving 8 bases not matched to a gene. The length of the CDR3 is 15 residues. A further study also used this sample, focusing on T cells in Graves' hyperthyroidism and ophthalmopathy. That paper adds: Most thyroid clonotypes expanded above 0.001 were also detected in blood.

The sequence was collected from a man aged 35 to 55 with Graves disease. V and J are TRBV13 and TRBJ2-7; 9 nucleotides align to TRBD1. Specimen: peripheral blood mononuclear cells (PBMCs), collected at new diagnosis, from a patient treated with antithyroid drugs. CDR3 residues: CASSGLRDRVYEQYF. The CDR3 DNA reads TGTGCCAGCAGCGGTCTAAGGGACAGGGTCTACGAGCAGTACTTC.